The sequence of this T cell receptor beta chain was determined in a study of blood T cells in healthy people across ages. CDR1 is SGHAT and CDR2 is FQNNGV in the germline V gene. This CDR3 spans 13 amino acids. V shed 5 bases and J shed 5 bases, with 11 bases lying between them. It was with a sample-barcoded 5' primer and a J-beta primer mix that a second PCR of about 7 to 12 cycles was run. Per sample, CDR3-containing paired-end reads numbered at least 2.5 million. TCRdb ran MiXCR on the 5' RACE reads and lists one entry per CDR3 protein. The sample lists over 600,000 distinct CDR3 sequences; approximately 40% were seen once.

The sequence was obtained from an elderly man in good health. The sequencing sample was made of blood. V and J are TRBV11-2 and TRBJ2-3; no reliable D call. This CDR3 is CASSLVERDTQYF. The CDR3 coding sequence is TGTGCCAGCAGCCTGGTGGAGAGAGATACGCAGTATTTT.